The subject of this entry is one T cell receptor beta chain. This specimen comes from a study of blood T cell repertoires in COVID-19. The germline CDR1 and CDR2 sequences are LNHNV and YYDKDF (reference sequence). The CDR3 sequence is 16 residues long. Germline trimming cut 7 bases from V and 6 bases from J; bases unmatched to any gene: 12. Sequencing was performed with immunoSEQ multiplex PCR; in TCRdb, only in-frame clones are kept and a portion is missing. The sample includes about 170,000 clones, about four fifths of them seen just once. The TCR sequence derives from a woman older than 75 with COVID-19, enrolled during active disease. Sample: peripheral blood. The chain links TRBV15 to TRBJ2-3; 11 bases align to TRBD2. Written as DNA, the CDR3 is TGTGCCACCACCTCGGGGCTAGCGGGGGGAGGGGATACGCAGTATTTT. Residues: CATTSGLAGGGDTQYF.